This TCR beta chain came from a study of blood T cell repertoires in COVID-19. Study overall: Collection of acute and convalescent COVID-19 samples took place in the United States, Italy and Spain. From T cells, B-cell-depleted T cells, or PBMCs came the material, which was cDNA or gDNA.

The authors' processing: Researchers report that nucleated cell counts were estimated from reference gene primer amplification. This table comes from immunoSEQ multiplex PCR, and its TCRdb copy is limited to in-frame clones, with some not included. That table is the source of V, J and clone size, and D and trimming were worked out from the DNA. The table lists approximately 89,000 clones, 70% to 80% of them singletons. Trimming stripped 4 bases from V and 0 bases from J, with 14 bases between. This CDR3 comprises 16 residues. Germline CDR1 and CDR2: KGHDR and SFDVKD. What was sequenced was peripheral blood. The receptor was isolated from a man between 70 and 80 years old with acute or convalescent COVID-19. The chain has TRBV24-1 and TRBJ1-2; tentatively, D is TRBD1 (5 bases). CDR3 DNA: TGTGCCACCAGTGACTCTGTCGGGACTACTAACTATGGCTACACCTTC. It translates to CATSDSVGTTNYGYTF.